This T cell receptor (beta chain) was observed in a study of blood T cell repertoires in COVID-19. CDR1 is SGHNT and CDR2 is YYREEE in the germline V gene (reference sequence). This CDR3 region has 16 residues. V shed 4 bases and J 8 bases; nucleotides not matched to a gene: 11. Original analysis: Cell counts per sample came from amplifying reference gene primers. Here immunoSEQ multiplex PCR was the method, and the copy in TCRdb shows in-frame clones only, minus some. D and trimming were read from the DNA, whereas the V and J calls and clone size are those reported in that table. This repertoire shows approximately 180,000 clones, around 89% found once; its top ten account for roughly 5.5%.

Sequenced sample: peripheral blood. This receptor was obtained from a man in his forties with active or convalescent COVID-19. This chain joins TRBV5-4 and TRBJ2-1; TRBD1 matches 11 bases. The CDR3 nucleotides read TGTGCCAGCAGCCCCGGGGGGACAGGGGGGTCGGATGAGCAGTTCTTC. Its protein product is CASSPGGTGGSDEQFF.